The 8 T cell receptor beta chains listed next were all sequenced from one sample in a study of T cells in Graves' hyperthyroidism and ophthalmopathy. What was amplified from RNA transcripts were TCR beta CDR3 regions. The TCR CDR3 first-round RT-PCR relied on the HTBI primer set. Using its own MiXCR run on the multiplex PCR reads, TCRdb lists one record per CDR3 protein. Found here are around 350,000 distinct CDR3 sequences, approximately 18% of them singletons; the top ten hold around a third. Sequenced: blood. The receptors here all came from a young woman with Graves' hyperthyroidism that later progressed to Graves' ophthalmopathy.

Many counts were recorded for this clonotype. The rearrangement uses TRBV13 and TRBJ1-2, with a tentative D call TRBD1 (5 bases). With 5 bases removed from V and 7 bases from J, the gap between germline ends came to 14 bases. The CDR3 loop spans 13 amino acids. Per the germline V gene, CDR1 is PRHDT and CDR2 is FYEKMQ (reference sequence). CDR3 region: CASSGGGSAGYTF. Here the CDR3 DNA reads TGTGCCAGCAGCGGTGGGGGATCGGCTGGCTACACCTTC. Based on the CDR3 plus reference TRBV13 and TRBJ1-2, the full variable domain is AAGVIQSPRHLIKEKRETATLKCYPIPRHDTVYWYQQGPGQDPQFLISFYEKMQSDKGSIPDRFSAQQFSDYHSELNMSSLELGDSALYFCASSGGGSAGYTFGSGTRLTVV.

The chain links TRBV6-6 to TRBJ2-4; TRBD1 or TRBD2 may be the D gene (5 bases each). CDR1 and CDR2 (germline): MNHNY, SVGAGI (reference sequence). The CDR3 spans 16 residues. The ends were cut back, 0 bases at V and 6 bases at J, with 15 bases in the middle. CDR3 DNA: TGTGCCAGCAGTTACTCACTCAGGGAGAGCGCAAACATTCAGTACTTC. Translated: CASSYSLRESANIQYF.

This clonotype was detected only a few times. The gene calls are TRBV20-1 and TRBJ2-5; D unclear. This CDR3 comprises 15 residues. CDR1 DFQATT and CDR2 SNEGSKA come from the germline V gene (reference sequence). V was cut by 8 bases and J by 1 base, with 20 bases left in between. CDR3 coding DNA: TGCAGTACTCATAAGACTCAAGAAATCCAAGAGACCCAGTACTTC. Translated, it gives CSTHKTQEIQETQYF.

The chain combines TRBV4-1 with TRBJ2-2; D might be TRBD1 (5 bases). Germline V lookup: CDR1 MGHRA, CDR2 YSYEKL. The CDR3 contains 14 residues. V was clipped by 2 bases and J by 6 bases, with 10 bases between them. CDR3: CASSQWSGSGELFF. The DNA of the CDR3 is TGCGCCAGCAGCCAATGGTCAGGGTCCGGGGAGCTGTTTTTT.

This clonotype occurred a few times. The rearrangement uses TRBV6-2 or TRBV6-3 and TRBJ1-1; D uncertain. Germline V gene lookup returns CDR1 MNHEY and CDR2 SVGEGT. V shed 5 bases and J shed 10 bases, with 11 bases lying between them. This CDR3 is built from 11 residues. The CDR3 spells CASSHGIPAFF. Written as DNA, the CDR3 is TGTGCCAGCAGTCACGGGATTCCAGCTTTCTTT.

To note about this clonotype: At one of its ends the junction is not consistent with the germline gene, which may arise from a read error. This sequence joins TRBV5-6 and TRBJ2-3, with TRBD2 as a possible D gene (6 bases). Germline CDR1 reads SGHDT; CDR2 reads YYEEEE. This CDR3 contains 14 residues. The chain's CDR3 is CANSFSGSTDTQYF. The CDR3 nucleotides are TGTGCCAACAGCTTCAGCGGGAGCACAGATACGCAGTATTTT.

This clonotype has a count of ten or more. The chain is built from TRBV28 and TRBJ2-7, with TRBD1 as a possible D gene (6 bases). V dropped 6 bases and J dropped 0 bases, with 12 bases sitting between them. Germline CDR1 MDHEN, CDR2 SYDVKM. This CDR3 spans 14 amino acids. CDR3 sequence reads: CASSDRDTSYEQYF. DNA of the CDR3: TGTGCCAGCAGCGATCGGGACACCTCCTACGAGCAGTACTTC. The variable domain in full, completed from reference TRBV28 and TRBJ2-7, reads DVKVTQSSRYLVKRTGEKVFLECVQDMDHENMFWYRQDPGLGLRLIYFSYDVKMKEKGDIPEGYSVSREKKERFSLILESASTNQTSMYLCASSDRDTSYEQYFGPGTRLTVT.

This clonotype was observed many times. DNA of the CDR3: TGTGCCACCAGTGCCCGGGACATCGGTTCCAATGAGCAGTTCTTC. This translates into CATSARDIGSNEQFF. V is TRBV24-1 and J is TRBJ2-1; D is perhaps TRBD1 (6 bases). Germline CDR1 KGHDR, CDR2 SFDVKD. V gave up 5 bases and J gave up 6 bases, with 16 bases separating them. This CDR3 is 15 amino acids long.